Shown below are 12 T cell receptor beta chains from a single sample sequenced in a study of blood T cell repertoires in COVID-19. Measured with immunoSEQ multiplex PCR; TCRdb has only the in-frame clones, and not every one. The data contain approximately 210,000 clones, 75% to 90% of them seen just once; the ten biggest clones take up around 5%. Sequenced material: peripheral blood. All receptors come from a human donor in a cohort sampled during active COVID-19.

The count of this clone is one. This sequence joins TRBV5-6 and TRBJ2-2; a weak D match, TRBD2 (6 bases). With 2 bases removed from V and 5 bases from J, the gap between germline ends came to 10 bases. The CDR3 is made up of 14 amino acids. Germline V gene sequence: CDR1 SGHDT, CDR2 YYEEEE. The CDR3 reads CASSFGSGTGELFF. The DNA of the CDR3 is TGTGCCAGCAGCTTCGGGAGCGGTACCGGGGAGCTGTTTTTT.

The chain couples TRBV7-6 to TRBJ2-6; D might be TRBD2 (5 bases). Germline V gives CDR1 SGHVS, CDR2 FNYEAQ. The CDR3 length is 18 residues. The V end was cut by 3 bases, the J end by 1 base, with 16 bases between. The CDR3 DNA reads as TGTGCCAGCAGCTTGCGGGCCAGTAGTACGTCTGGGGCCAACGTCCTGACTTTC. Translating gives CASSLRASSTSGANVLTF.

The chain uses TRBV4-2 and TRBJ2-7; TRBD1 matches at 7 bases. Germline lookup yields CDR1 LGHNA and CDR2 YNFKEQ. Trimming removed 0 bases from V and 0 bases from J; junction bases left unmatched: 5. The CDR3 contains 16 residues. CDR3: CASSQEGGGSSYEQYF. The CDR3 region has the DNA TGTGCCAGCAGCCAAGAAGGGGGCGGTTCCTCCTACGAGCAGTACTTC.

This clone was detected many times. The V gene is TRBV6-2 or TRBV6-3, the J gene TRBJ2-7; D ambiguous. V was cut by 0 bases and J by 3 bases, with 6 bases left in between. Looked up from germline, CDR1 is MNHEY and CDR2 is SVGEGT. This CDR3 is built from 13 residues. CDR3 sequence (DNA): TGTGCCAGCAGTTACTCAAGGAGCTACGAGCAGTACTTC. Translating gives CASSYSRSYEQYF.

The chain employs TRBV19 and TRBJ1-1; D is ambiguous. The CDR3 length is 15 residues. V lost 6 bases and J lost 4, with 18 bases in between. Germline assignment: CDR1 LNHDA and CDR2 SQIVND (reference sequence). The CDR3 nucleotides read TGTGCCAGTAGCTATATAGCAACGGGTGGCACTGAAGCTTTCTTT. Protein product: CASSYIATGGTEAFF.

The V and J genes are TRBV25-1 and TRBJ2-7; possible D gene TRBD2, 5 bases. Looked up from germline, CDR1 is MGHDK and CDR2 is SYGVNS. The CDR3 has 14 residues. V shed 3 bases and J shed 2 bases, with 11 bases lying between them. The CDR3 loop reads CASSDPGSTYEQYF. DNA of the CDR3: TGTGCCAGCAGTGACCCGGGGTCAACCTACGAGCAGTACTTC.

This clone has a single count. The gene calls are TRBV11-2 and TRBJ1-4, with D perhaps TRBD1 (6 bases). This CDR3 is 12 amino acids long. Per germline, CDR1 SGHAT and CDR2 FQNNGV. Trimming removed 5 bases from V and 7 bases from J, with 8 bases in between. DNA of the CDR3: TGTGCCAGCAGCCGGGGGGCTGAAAAACTGTTTTTT. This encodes CASSRGAEKLFF.

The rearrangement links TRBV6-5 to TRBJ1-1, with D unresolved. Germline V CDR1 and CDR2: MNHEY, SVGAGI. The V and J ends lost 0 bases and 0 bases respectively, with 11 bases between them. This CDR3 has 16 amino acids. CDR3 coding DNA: TGTGCCAGCAGTTACTCGAATTCGGGTATGAACACTGAAGCTTTCTTT. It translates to CASSYSNSGMNTEAFF.

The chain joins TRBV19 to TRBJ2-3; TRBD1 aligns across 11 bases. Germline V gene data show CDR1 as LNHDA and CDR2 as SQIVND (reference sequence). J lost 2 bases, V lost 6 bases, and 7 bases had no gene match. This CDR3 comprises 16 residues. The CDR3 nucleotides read TGTGCCAGTAGCCGGACAGGGGGCCTCACCACAGATACGCAGTATTTT. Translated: CASSRTGGLTTDTQYF.

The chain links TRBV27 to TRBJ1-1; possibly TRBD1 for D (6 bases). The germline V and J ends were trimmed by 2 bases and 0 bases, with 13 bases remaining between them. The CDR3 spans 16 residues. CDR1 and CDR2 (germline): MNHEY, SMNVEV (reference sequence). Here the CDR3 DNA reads TGTGCCAGCAGTTTACTGGGGGCCGGTTTGAACACTGAAGCTTTCTTT. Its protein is CASSLLGAGLNTEAFF.

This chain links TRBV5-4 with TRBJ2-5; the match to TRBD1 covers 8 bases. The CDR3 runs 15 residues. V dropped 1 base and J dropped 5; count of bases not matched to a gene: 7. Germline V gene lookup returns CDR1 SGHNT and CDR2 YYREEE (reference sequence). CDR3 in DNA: TGTGCCAGCAGCTTGTCCTGGACAGGGACGGAGACCCAGTACTTC. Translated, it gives CASSLSWTGTETQYF. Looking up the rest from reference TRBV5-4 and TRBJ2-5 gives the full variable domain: ETGVTQSPTHLIKTRGQQVTLRCSSQSGHNTVSWYQQALGQGPQFIFQYYREEENGRGNFPPRFSGLQFPNYSSELNVNALELDDSALYLCASSLSWTGTETQYFGPGTRLLVL.

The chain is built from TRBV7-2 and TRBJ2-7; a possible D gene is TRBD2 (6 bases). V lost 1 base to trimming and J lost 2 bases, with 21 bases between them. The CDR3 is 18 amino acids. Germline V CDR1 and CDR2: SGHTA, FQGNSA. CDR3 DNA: TGTGCCAGCAGCTTAGTACCTTGGCGGGATCGGTTGGCCTACGAGCAGTACTTC. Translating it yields CASSLVPWRDRLAYEQYF.